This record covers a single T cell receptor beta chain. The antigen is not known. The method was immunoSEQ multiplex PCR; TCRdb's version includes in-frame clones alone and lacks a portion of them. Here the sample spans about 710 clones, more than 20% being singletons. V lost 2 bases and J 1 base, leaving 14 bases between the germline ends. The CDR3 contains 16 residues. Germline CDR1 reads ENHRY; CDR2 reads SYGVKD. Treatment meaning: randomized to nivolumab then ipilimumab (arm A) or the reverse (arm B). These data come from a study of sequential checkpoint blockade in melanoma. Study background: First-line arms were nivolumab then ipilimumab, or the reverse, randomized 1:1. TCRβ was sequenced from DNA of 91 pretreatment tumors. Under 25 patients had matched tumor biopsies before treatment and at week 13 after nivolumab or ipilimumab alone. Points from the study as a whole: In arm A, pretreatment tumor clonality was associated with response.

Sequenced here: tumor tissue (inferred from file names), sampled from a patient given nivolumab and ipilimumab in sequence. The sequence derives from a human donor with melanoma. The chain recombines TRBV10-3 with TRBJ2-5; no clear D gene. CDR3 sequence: CAISESHLKIQETQYF. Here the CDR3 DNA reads TGTGCCATCAGTGAGAGCCACCTCAAAATCCAAGAGACCCAGTACTTC.